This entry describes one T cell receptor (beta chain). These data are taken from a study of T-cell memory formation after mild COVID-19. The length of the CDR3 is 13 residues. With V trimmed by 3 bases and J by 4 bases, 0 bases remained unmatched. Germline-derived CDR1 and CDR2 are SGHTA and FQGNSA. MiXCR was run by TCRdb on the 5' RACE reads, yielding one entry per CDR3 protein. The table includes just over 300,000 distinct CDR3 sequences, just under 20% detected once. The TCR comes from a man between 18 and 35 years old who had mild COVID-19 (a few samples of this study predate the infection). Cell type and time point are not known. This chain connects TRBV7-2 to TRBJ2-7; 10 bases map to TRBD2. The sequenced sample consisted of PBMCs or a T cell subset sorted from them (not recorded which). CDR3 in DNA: TGTGCCAGCAGCTTTAGCGGGGGGTACGAGCAGTACTTC. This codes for CASSFSGGYEQYF.